This T cell receptor (beta chain) emerged from a study of T cells of healthy individuals. MiXCR, applied by TCRdb to the 5' RACE reads, yields one record per CDR3 protein. This sample has around 79,000 distinct CDR3 sequences, with more than 5% found just once. In this sample, this clonotype turned up a few times. This receptor was obtained from a female donor in good health.

The CDR3 region has the DNA TGTGCCAGCAGTTTAGGGGGACAGGGGAACTATGGCTACACCTTC. Protein sequence: CASSLGGQGNYGYTF. The chain couples TRBV27 to TRBJ1-2; 10 nucleotides align to TRBD1. CDR1 and CDR2 (germline): MNHEY, SMNVEV (reference sequence). J gave up 2 bases and V 2 bases, and 2 bases lay outside the gene matches. The CDR3 loop spans 15 amino acids.